This T cell receptor (beta chain) was identified in a study of beta chain features in type 1 diabetes. This clone has only a few counts. All of the isolated RNA was reverse transcribed, so expressed TCRB transcripts were sequenced. Assay used: immunoSEQ multiplex PCR; TCRdb lists only in-frame clones, some missing. The data contain under 300,000 clones, around 7.8% of them singletons. Germline V gene data show CDR1 as SGHRS and CDR2 as YFSETQ. The CDR3 length is 15 residues. V trimming: 4 bases; J trimming: 4 bases; junction bases outside the gene matches: 8. This sequence was found in a woman between 18 and 29 years old in good health. The source material was central memory CD4+ T cells from blood. The chain uses TRBV5-1 and TRBJ2-1; 7 bases agree with TRBD2. The CDR3 region has the DNA TGCGCCAGCAGCCCAACTAGCGACCCTTACAATGAGCAGTTCTTC. It codes for CASSPTSDPYNEQFF.